This record covers a single T cell receptor (beta chain). These data belong to a study of blood T cell repertoires in COVID-19. In the study overall: T cells, B-cell-depleted T cells, or PBMCs provided the cDNA or gDNA that served as material.

CDR1 is MNHEY, CDR2 SVGAGI, per germline. This CDR3 has 13 amino acids. The V and J ends lost 4 bases and 1 base respectively, with 7 bases between them. Per the authors' pipeline: Using reference gene primer amplification, nucleated cell counts were estimated. Method: immunoSEQ multiplex PCR; TCRdb's copy keeps in-frame clones and lacks some. For V, J and clone size, that table is used; D and trimming come from the DNA. The table includes approximately 280,000 clones, around 87% detected once. This sequence was found in a woman aged 30 to 39 who had recovered from COVID-19. The chain has TRBV6-5 and TRBJ1-1, with a possible D match to TRBD1 (6 bases). The sequencing sample was made of peripheral blood. The CDR3 bases are TGTGCCAGCAGTTTAGGGGGGAACACTGAAGCTTTCTTT. It encodes CASSLGGNTEAFF.